The 8 T cell receptor beta chains reported below all come from one sample, sequenced in a study of PD-1 blockade in classical Hodgkin lymphoma. Every single patient, without exception, relapsed after autologous stem cell transplantation, and brentuximab vedotin exposure varied. The table came from immunoSEQ multiplex PCR; TCRdb's copy has only in-frame clones and leaves some out. The table lists approximately 13,000 clones, roughly 78% of them singletons. The starting material was peripheral blood mononuclear cells (PBMCs), obtained at baseline. The source is a human donor with classical Hodgkin lymphoma.

V is TRBV5-5 and J is TRBJ1-3; D unclear. Germline-derived CDR1 and CDR2 are SGHKS and YYEKEE (reference sequence). CDR3 length: 16 amino acids. V was clipped by 0 bases and J by 2 bases, with 12 bases between them. CDR3 bases: TGTGCCAGCAGCTTGGCCGGTTCAGCCGCTGGAAACACCATATATTTT. Translating it yields CASSLAGSAAGNTIYF.

The gene calls are TRBV5-6 and TRBJ2-2, with TRBD1 identical over 7 bases. Trimming took 0 bases from V and 3 from J; bases not matched to a gene: 2. CDR3 length equals 15 residues. Germline values: CDR1 SGHDT, CDR2 YYEEEE. The CDR3 nucleotides read TGTGCCAGCAGCTTGGGGGACAGACACACCGGGGAGCTGTTTTTT. Translated, it gives CASSLGDRHTGELFF.

The V call is TRBV19, the J call TRBJ2-1, with D hard to call. CDR3 length: 13 residues. Germline CDR1 and CDR2: LNHDA and SQIVND (reference sequence). The V and J ends lost 3 bases and 8 bases respectively, with 11 bases between them. CDR3: CASSIMAPHEQFF. CDR3 DNA: TGTGCCAGTAGTATTATGGCCCCTCATGAGCAGTTCTTC.

The chain couples TRBV7-9 to TRBJ2-5; the match to TRBD1 covers 9 bases. The CDR3 has 15 amino acids. Germline V gene data show CDR1 as SEHNR and CDR2 as FQNEAQ (reference sequence). V shed 1 base and J 1 base; nucleotides not matched to a gene: 1. In DNA, the CDR3 is TGTGCCAGCAGCTTAGTGGGACAGGGCCAAGAGACCCAGTACTTC. Translating gives CASSLVGQGQETQYF.

The table lists this clone with a few counts. This rearrangement joins TRBV7-9 to TRBJ2-3; a weak D match, TRBD2 (5 bases). This CDR3 spans 15 amino acids. V dropped 1 base and J dropped 5 bases, with 13 bases sitting between them. The germline gives CDR1 SEHNR, CDR2 FQNEAQ (reference sequence). CDR3 coding DNA: TGTGCCAGCAGCTTAGAGTCTAGCTTTGGAGATACGCAGTATTTT. Translating it yields CASSLESSFGDTQYF.

This rearrangement joins TRBV2 to TRBJ2-7, with TRBD2 as a possible D gene (5 bases). This CDR3 spans 13 amino acids. V was pared by 4 bases and J by 3 bases, with 10 bases between. The germline CDR1 and CDR2 sequences are SNHLY and FYNNEI. The CDR3 reads CASSGGGYYEQYV. The CDR3, as DNA: TGTGCCAGCAGTGGTGGCGGGTACTACGAGCAGTACGTC.

This clone was seen a single time. The rearrangement uses TRBV11-2 and TRBJ2-3; 9 bases agree with TRBD2. The CDR3 runs 17 residues. Germline loops: CDR1 SGHAT, CDR2 FQNNGV. Trimming cost V 2 bases and J 1 base; bases outside gene matches: 7. CDR3 nucleotides: TGTGCCAGCAGCTTACGAACTAGCGGGTGGGGCACAGATACGCAGTATTTT. Translated, it gives CASSLRTSGWGTDTQYF. Filled out from reference TRBV11-2 and TRBJ2-3, the complete variable domain reads EAGVAQSPRYKIIEKRQSVAFWCNPISGHATLYWYQQILGQGPKLLIQFQNNGVVDDSQLPKDRFSAERLKGVDSTLKIQPAKLEDSAVYLCASSLRTSGWGTDTQYFGPGTRLTVL.

The V and J genes are TRBV11-2 and TRBJ1-2; D not resolved. V was trimmed by 1 base and J by 1 base, leaving 13 bases between them. The CDR3 spans 16 residues. Per the germline V gene, CDR1 is SGHAT and CDR2 is FQNNGV. CDR3 sequence: CASSLAPTQRNYGYTF. CDR3 bases: TGTGCCAGCAGCTTAGCCCCTACCCAGCGTAACTATGGCTACACCTTC.